These 16 T cell receptor beta chains were all obtained from the same sample, sequenced in a study of cytomegalovirus exposure and HLA in healthy donors. A multiplex PCR was run with 60 Vbeta primers and 13 Jbeta primers. Clones were read by immunoSEQ multiplex PCR, and TCRdb kept only the in-frame ones, dropping some. Of 99,000 or so clones in the sample, roughly 76% were seen once. The sequenced sample consisted of PBMCs. These receptor sequences come from a man under 40 in good health and CMV-seropositive.

The V and J genes are TRBV6-5 and TRBJ1-4; D might be TRBD1 (6 bases). The length of the CDR3 is 15 residues. V was pared by 1 base and J by 5 bases, with 11 bases between. In germline, CDR1 is MNHEY, CDR2 SVGAGI. The CDR3 sequence is CASSYYRAGNEKLFF. In nucleotides, the CDR3 is TGTGCCAGCAGTTACTACAGGGCAGGGAATGAAAAACTGTTTTTT.

This clone was seen a few times. The rearrangement uses TRBV5-6 and TRBJ1-3; a possible D gene is TRBD1 (5 bases). Germline CDR1 reads SGHDT; CDR2 reads YYEEEE. The V gene lost 1 base and the J gene lost 8 bases, with 13 bases spanning the gap. The CDR3 is made up of 14 amino acids. For the CDR3, the DNA is TGTGCCAGCAGCTTGCGCCAAGGGGTGGACACCATATATTTT. Translated, it gives CASSLRQGVDTIYF.

This sequence joins TRBV5-6 and TRBJ2-5, with 10 nucleotides matching TRBD2. The CDR3 consists of 16 residues. Trimming took 2 bases from V and 2 from J; bases not matched to a gene: 6. Per germline, CDR1 SGHDT and CDR2 YYEEEE. The CDR3 nucleotides are TGTGCCAGCAGCTTCTTGGCTAGCGGGAGACAAGAGACCCAGTACTTC. Translation gives CASSFLASGRQETQYF. Full variable domain (remainder filled in from reference TRBV5-6 and TRBJ2-5): DAGVTQSPTHLIKTRGQQVTLRCSPKSGHDTVSWYQQALGQGPQFIFQYYEEEERQRGNFPDRFSGHQFPNYSSELNVNALLLGDSALYLCASSFLASGRQETQYFGPGTRLLVL.

The V call is TRBV11-2, the J call TRBJ2-7; 11 bases match TRBD2. The CDR3 extends over 16 amino acids. J gave up 7 bases and V 5 bases, and 13 bases lay outside the gene matches. CDR1 is SGHAT, CDR2 FQNNGV, per germline. The CDR3 here is CASSPRLAGSPEEQYF. The CDR3 nucleotides read TGTGCCAGCAGCCCTAGACTAGCGGGGAGTCCGGAGGAGCAGTACTTC.

The J gene is TRBJ1-4, the V gene TRBV6-1, with 11 bases lining up with TRBD1. CDR3 length: 16 amino acids. Germline CDR1 reads MNHNS; CDR2 reads SASEGT. V lost 0 bases, J lost 7 bases, and 4 bases stayed unmatched. CDR3 loop: CASSEAWTGGFEKLFF. CDR3 coding DNA: TGTGCCAGCAGTGAAGCGTGGACAGGGGGCTTTGAAAAACTGTTTTTT.

The V call is TRBV30, the J call TRBJ1-1; D unclear. Germline V CDR1 and CDR2: GTSNPN, SVGIG (reference sequence). The CDR3 extends over 12 amino acids. V gave up 0 bases and J gave up 4 bases, with 6 bases separating them. CDR3 coding DNA: TGTGCCTGGAGTGTGGGAGGCACTGAAGCTTTCTTT. Protein: CAWSVGGTEAFF.

The rearrangement links TRBV7-2 to TRBJ2-2, with D maybe TRBD2 (5 bases). CDR3 length equals 14 residues. CDR1 is SGHTA and CDR2 is FQGNSA in the germline V gene. Trimming shortened V by 3 bases and J by 5 bases, and 10 bases separated the two germline ends. The CDR3 coding sequence is TGTGCCAGCAGCTTGACCTCGGGGACCGGGGAGCTGTTTTTT. As protein: CASSLTSGTGELFF.

CDR3 protein: CATEGQGSSYEQYF. For the CDR3, the DNA is TGTGCCACCGAGGGACAGGGGAGCTCCTACGAGCAGTACTTC. V usage is TRBV10-3 and J usage is TRBJ2-7, with 10 bases matching TRBD1. CDR3 size: 14 residues. Germline CDR1 reads ENHRY; CDR2 reads SYGVKD. J was trimmed by 0 bases and V by 10 bases; bases with no gene match: 6.

The chain has TRBV27 and TRBJ1-2, with 9 bases matching TRBD1. Trimming took 0 bases from V and 6 from J; bases not matched to a gene: 5. The CDR3 is 15 amino acids. CDR1 is MNHEY and CDR2 is SMNVEV in the germline V gene (reference sequence). The CDR3 sequence is CASSLSGTGRNGYTF. The CDR3 DNA reads as TGTGCCAGCAGTTTATCAGGGACAGGGAGGAATGGCTACACCTTC.

The chain recombines TRBV11-2 with TRBJ1-1; weak D call: TRBD1 (5 bases). Between the trimmed V and J ends, which lost 0 bases and 4 bases, there was a span of 21 bases. The germline gives CDR1 SGHAT, CDR2 FQNNGV. This CDR3 comprises 18 residues. The CDR3 protein is CASSLDREVGTWATEAFF. DNA of the CDR3: TGTGCCAGCAGCTTAGATCGGGAAGTGGGGACTTGGGCCACTGAAGCTTTCTTT.

CDR3 sequence: CASSPPGVDTQYF. The CDR3 DNA is TGTGCCAGCAGTCCTCCCGGGGTAGATACGCAGTATTTT. The V call is TRBV6-5, the J call TRBJ2-3; tentatively, D is TRBD2 (5 bases). This CDR3 is built from 13 residues. Germline V gene sequence: CDR1 MNHEY, CDR2 SVGAGI. The V and J ends lost 5 bases and 5 bases respectively, with 11 bases between them.

As DNA, the CDR3 is TGTGCCAGCAGCTCGGAATGGACAGGGGCAAACTATGGCTACACCTTC. It encodes CASSSEWTGANYGYTF. The chain couples TRBV5-5 to TRBJ1-2; 9 bases match TRBD1. The V and J ends lost 3 bases and 2 bases, in that order; junction bases with no gene match: 8. The germline V gene encodes CDR1 SGHKS and CDR2 YYEKEE (reference sequence). This CDR3 region has 16 residues. Using reference TRBV5-5 and TRBJ1-2 for the parts outside the CDR3, the full variable domain is DAGVTQSPTHLIKTRGQQVTLRCSPISGHKSVSWYQQVLGQGPQFIFQYYEKEERGRGNFPDRFSARQFPNYSSELNVNALLLGDSALYLCASSSEWTGANYGYTFGSGTRLTVV.

This clone was seen just once. This chain links TRBV28 with TRBJ2-2; 8 bases map to TRBD1. V was pared by 6 bases and J by 5 bases, with 8 bases of the junction left unmatched. Germline loops: CDR1 MDHEN, CDR2 SYDVKM. The CDR3 is made up of 15 amino acids. The CDR3 loop is CASSSTGESTGELFF. CDR3 in DNA: TGTGCCAGCAGCTCGACAGGGGAATCGACCGGGGAGCTGTTTTTT. The full variable domain, with the rest looked up from reference TRBV28 and TRBJ2-2, is DVKVTQSSRYLVKRTGEKVFLECVQDMDHENMFWYRQDPGLGLRLIYFSYDVKMKEKGDIPEGYSVSREKKERFSLILESASTNQTSMYLCASSSTGESTGELFFGEGSRLTVL.

Only one count was recorded for this clone. This chain uses TRBV18 with TRBJ1-1; D unresolved. Trimming removed 3 bases at V and 3 bases at J, with 11 bases between. The CDR3 sequence is 14 residues long. Germline V gene lookup returns CDR1 KGHSH and CDR2 LQKENI. As DNA, the CDR3 is TGTGCCAGCTCACCCACACGGGTGTACACTGAAGCTTTCTTT. Translated, it gives CASSPTRVYTEAFF.

V gene TRBV7-2 combines with J gene TRBJ1-2; maybe TRBD1 (6 bases). The CDR3 runs 14 residues. V lost 5 bases and J lost 8, with 18 bases in between. Germline lookup yields CDR1 SGHTA and CDR2 FQGNSA. CDR3 sequence: CASSGRGGPRGYTF. CDR3 nucleotide sequence: TGTGCCAGCAGCGGCCGAGGGGGTCCGAGAGGCTACACCTTC.

This clone appeared once. The J gene is TRBJ2-7, the V gene TRBV21-1; TRBD1 is taken as the D call from the table, unchecked against the DNA. TRBV21-1 is shown as a pseudogene. This CDR3 has 15 residues. CDR3 nucleotides: TGTGCCAGCAGCAAGGTAACAGGAGTAGTCCACGAGCAGTACTTC. Its translation is CASSKVTGVVHEQYF.